This T cell receptor beta chain was observed in a study of T-cell memory formation after mild COVID-19. With regard to this clonotype: Its antigen is currently unknown.

Amplification by 5'RACE using constant-segment primers produced TCR alpha and TCR beta cDNA libraries that carried sample barcodes and UMIs. From the 5' RACE reads, TCRdb called clonotypes with MiXCR, one entry per CDR3 protein. The sample contains 140,000 to 150,000 distinct CDR3 sequences, roughly a quarter of which appear only once. Germline loops: CDR1 DFQATT, CDR2 SNEGSKA (reference sequence). The CDR3 extends over 14 amino acids. The germline V and J ends were trimmed by 4 bases and 0 bases, with 13 bases remaining between them. Whole-study findings and limits: Largely, contracting CD4+ clones fell within CM and EM, and contracting CD8+ clones within EMRA. Among clones contracting day 15 to 85, CD4/CD8 was balanced, whereas later expanders leaned CD4+.

The genes are TRBV20-1 and TRBJ2-7; unclear D gene. Sequences were obtained from PBMCs or a T cell subset sorted from them (not recorded which). This TCR was recovered from an adult woman who had mild COVID-19 (a few samples of this study predate the infection). Cell type and time point are not known. The CDR3 region has the DNA TGCAGTGCTATTAGTCTAGGTAGCTCCTACGAGCAGTACTTC. It translates to CSAISLGSSYEQYF.